The sequence of this TCR beta chain was determined in a study of CD8+CD57+ T cells in acquired aplastic anemia (dated by TCRdb to 2016 to 2019). Describing the broader study: On average, sorted CD4+ and CD8+ cells yielded around 3.1 ug of extracted DNA, with a range of roughly 0.17 to 30 ug. A CD8+CD57+ expansion meant a frequency higher than the mean frequency seen in healthy subjects. The investigation overall reported the following: Although roughly 29 CD8+ CDR3 sequences were shared by patients and controls, these sequences appeared highly expressed in patients and within the immunodominant clones of patients. CD8+ Simpson's diversity did not differ significantly between patients and healthy controls (P=0.060).

Note on this clonotype: Its target antigen remains unknown. Base qualities are not provided; no much larger clone lies one nucleotide away.

Flow cytometry had shown CD8+CD57+ cell expansion in the patients selected for sequencing. Every patient had a diagnosis of severe acquired aplastic anemia based on International Study of Aplastic Anemia and Agranulocytosis and Camitta criteria. No therapy had been received by the patients at the time of blood sampling. TCR repertoires of sorted CD4+ and CD8+ blood T cells from severe aplastic anemia patients and healthy subjects were deep-sequenced in the study. Patients were enrolled in the USA under clinicaltrials.gov protocols 00001620, 01623167, 00001397, 00071045, 00081523 and 00961064. Ficoll-Paque density gradient centrifugation was used to isolate peripheral blood mononuclear cells. Before DNA extraction, CD4+ and CD8+ T cells were sorted with FACS or magnetic beads. Genomic DNA was used as template for profiling of TCR beta VDJ combinations and CDR3 sequences. An Illumina HiSeq 2000 was the platform used for TCR repertoire sequencing. The paper's data handling went like this. Repertoires were assessed using TRBV/TRBJ rearrangement plots, CDR3 size and DJ length profiles, and Simpson's diversity index. The most abundant DNA sequence in the deep sequencing data was taken as the immunodominant clone. CDR3 amino acid sequences were checked for sharing across subjects and were also compared against the VDJdb database and published repertoires. TCRdb passed the public sequencing reads through fastp at Q25 and MiXCR, retaining productive beta sequences. Merged by CDR3 protein, the rows form single entries marked with the most common genes and DNA. TCRdb, rather than the study authors, made the V and J calls. This sample is represented by approximately 58,000 distinct CDR3 sequences; roughly three fifths of them were singletons. The biggest ten clones account for 16% of the sample.

The CDR3 has 12 amino acids, counting the end cysteine and phenylalanine. The only DNA kept is the CDR3, 36 bases in frame from the first base. V loses 7 bases, J loses 2 bases, and the germline ends lie 9 bases apart. Per the germline V gene, SNHLY is the CDR1 and FYNNEI is the CDR2. The TCR sequence derives from a human donor with aplastic anemia. Rearrangement joined TRBV2 to TRBJ2-7; the D gene is unclear. Sequencing input: sorted CD4+, CD8+, or CD8+CD57+ T cells (not recorded which) from PBMCs. The CDR3 loop reads CASKGLTYEQYF. The DNA reads as follows: TGTGCCAGCAAAGGGCTAACCTACGAGCAGTACTTC.